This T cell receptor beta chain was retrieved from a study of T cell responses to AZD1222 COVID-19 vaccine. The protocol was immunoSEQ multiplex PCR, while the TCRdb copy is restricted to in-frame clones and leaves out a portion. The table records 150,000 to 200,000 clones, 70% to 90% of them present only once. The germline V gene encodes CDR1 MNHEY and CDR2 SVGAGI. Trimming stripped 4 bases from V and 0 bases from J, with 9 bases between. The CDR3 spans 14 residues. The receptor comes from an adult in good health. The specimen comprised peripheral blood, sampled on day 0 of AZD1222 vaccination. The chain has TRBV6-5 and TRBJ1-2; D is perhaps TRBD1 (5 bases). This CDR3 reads CASSLTAANYGYTF. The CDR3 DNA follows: TGTGCCAGCAGTTTGACAGCCGCTAACTATGGCTACACCTTC.